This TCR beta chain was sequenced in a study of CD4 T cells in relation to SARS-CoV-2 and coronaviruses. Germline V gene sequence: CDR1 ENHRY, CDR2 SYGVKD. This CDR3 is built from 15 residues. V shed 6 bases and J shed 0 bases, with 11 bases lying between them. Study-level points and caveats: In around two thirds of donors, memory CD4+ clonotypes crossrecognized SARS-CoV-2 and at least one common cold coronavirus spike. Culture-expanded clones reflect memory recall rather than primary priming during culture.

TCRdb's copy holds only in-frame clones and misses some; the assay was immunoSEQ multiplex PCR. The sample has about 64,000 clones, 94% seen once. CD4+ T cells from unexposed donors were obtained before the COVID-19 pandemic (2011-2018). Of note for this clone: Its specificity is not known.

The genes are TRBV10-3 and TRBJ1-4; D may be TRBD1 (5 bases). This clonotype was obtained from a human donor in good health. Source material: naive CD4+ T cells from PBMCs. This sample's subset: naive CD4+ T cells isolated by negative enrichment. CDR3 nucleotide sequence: TGTGCCATCAGCCGGGACGGAGCAACTAATGAAAAACTGTTTTTT. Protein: CAISRDGATNEKLFF.